The T cell receptor beta chain described here comes from a study of blood T cell repertoires in COVID-19. In the study overall: Donors in the United States, Italy and Spain gave samples during acute or convalescent COVID-19.

V lost 4 bases and J lost 5, with 6 bases in between. This CDR3 region has 12 residues. CDR1 and CDR2 from the germline V gene are MNHEY and SVGEGT. Assay: immunoSEQ multiplex PCR; the TCRdb copy retains only in-frame clones and omits some. In the table there are approximately 160,000 clones, around 80% of which are singletons. The receptor was derived from a woman of 80 years or more with active or convalescent COVID-19. J is TRBJ1-5 and V is TRBV6-2 or TRBV6-3; D uncertain. Sequencing was done on a sample of peripheral blood. CDR3 nucleotide sequence: TGTGCCAGCAGTTCGCCGGATCAGCCCCAGCATTTT. This gives the protein CASSSPDQPQHF.